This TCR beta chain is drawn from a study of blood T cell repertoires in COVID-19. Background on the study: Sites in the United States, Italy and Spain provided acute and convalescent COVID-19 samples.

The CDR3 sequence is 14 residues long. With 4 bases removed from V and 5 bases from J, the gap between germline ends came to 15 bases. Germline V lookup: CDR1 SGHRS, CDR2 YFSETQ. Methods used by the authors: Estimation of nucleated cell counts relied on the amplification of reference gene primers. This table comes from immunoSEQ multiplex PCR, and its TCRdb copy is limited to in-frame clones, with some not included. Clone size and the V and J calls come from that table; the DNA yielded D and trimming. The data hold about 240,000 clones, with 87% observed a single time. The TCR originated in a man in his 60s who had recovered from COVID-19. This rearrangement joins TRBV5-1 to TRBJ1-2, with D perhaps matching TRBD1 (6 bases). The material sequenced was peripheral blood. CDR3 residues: CASSLDSDRYGYTF. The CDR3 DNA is TGCGCCAGCAGCCTCGATTCCGACAGGTATGGCTACACCTTC.